The T cell receptor (beta chain) under discussion was sequenced for a study of Ad26.COV2.S vaccination and SARS-CoV-2 variants. About the study: Donor had been placed in the Ad26.COV2.S arm of the COV1001 trial. Study outcomes and limitations: Reportedly, after vaccination the spike-specific CD8+ and CD4+ T cell responses displayed substantial breadth. The study found similar non-spike TCR breadth in vaccine and placebo recipients. Vaccine recipients surpassed placebo recipients in spike-specific TCR breadth.

TCRdb keeps only in-frame clones here, not all; method: immunoSEQ multiplex PCR. The data hold around 400,000 clones, with about nine tenths observed a single time. A remark on this clone: The antigen remains unidentified. Other DNA variants within this sample encode the same CDR3.

The treatment here: roughly 18 received Ad26.COV2.S at low or high dose, single or two shots; 5 received placebo; per-sample allocation not given. On day 63 after the first injection, vaccine and placebo recipients gave samples. The CDR3 spans 16 residues. The V end was cut by 1 base, the J end by 1 base, with 11 bases between. Germline V gene data show CDR1 as SNHLY and CDR2 as FYNNEI. This TCR was recovered from a person aged 18-60 years who received the Ad26.COV2.S COVID-19 vaccine or a placebo. The chain has TRBV2 and TRBJ1-5; D call uncertain. The sample here was peripheral blood, taken in a trial of Ad26.COV2.S vaccine versus placebo. The CDR3: CASSEGGRRSNQPQHF. The CDR3 DNA is TGTGCCAGCAGTGAAGGTGGCCGAAGGAGCAATCAGCCCCAGCATTTT.